A single sample gave rise to the 24 T cell receptor beta chains below, sequenced in a study of T cell responses to AZD1222 COVID-19 vaccine. TCRdb's table, derived via immunoSEQ multiplex PCR, lists solely in-frame clones and lacks some. The sample contains roughly 140,000 clones, around 90% of which appear only once. The sequencing used peripheral blood, collected 28 days after the second AZD1222 dose. All receptors derive from an adult who received the AZD1222 COVID-19 vaccine.

The V and J genes are TRBV6-2 or TRBV6-3 and TRBJ2-7; D is undetermined. This CDR3 comprises 13 residues. Between the trimmed V and J ends, which lost 0 bases and 3 bases, there was a span of 6 bases. Germline CDR1 and CDR2: MNHEY and SVGEGT. DNA for the CDR3: TGTGCCAGCAGTTACTCGGCTAGCTACGAGCAGTACTTC. Translating it yields CASSYSASYEQYF.

The V gene is TRBV27, the J gene TRBJ1-2; 8 bases agree with TRBD1. Trimming cost V 10 bases and J 2 bases; bases outside gene matches: 3. Germline V gene data show CDR1 as MNHEY and CDR2 as SMNVEV (reference sequence). The CDR3 is 12 amino acids. The CDR3 loop is CATRQGNYGYTF. The CDR3 nucleotides read TGTGCCACGAGACAGGGGAACTATGGCTACACCTTC.

This clone showed up just once. The V gene is TRBV15, the J gene TRBJ1-2; D remains ambiguous. This CDR3 contains 16 residues. In germline, CDR1 is LNHNV, CDR2 YYDKDF (reference sequence). V lost 0 bases to trimming and J lost 0 bases, with 11 bases between them. This CDR3 is CATSRDMASTNYGYTF. The CDR3 region has the DNA TGTGCCACCAGCAGAGATATGGCCAGCACTAACTATGGCTACACCTTC.

The chain links TRBV20-1 to TRBJ2-3; 12 positions agree with TRBD2. The V gene's germline CDR1 is DFQATT and CDR2 SNEGSKA (reference sequence). V shed 3 bases, J shed 3 bases, and the junction held 10 bases outside the gene matches. The CDR3 totals 17 residues. In DNA, the CDR3 is TGCAGTGCTAGTTTCGTGTCTAGCGGGAGGGGAACAGATACGCAGTATTTT. Amino acid sequence: CSASFVSSGRGTDTQYF.

The chain uses TRBV27 and TRBJ2-4; 11 nucleotides match TRBD1. Germline CDR1 reads MNHEY; CDR2 reads SMNVEV (reference sequence). The CDR3 sequence is 14 residues long. J was trimmed by 9 bases and V by 4 bases; bases with no gene match: 5. The CDR3 DNA is TGTGCCAGCAGTTCCCGGGACAGGGGGTTCATTCAGTACTTC. It is translated as CASSSRDRGFIQYF.

The chain links TRBV6-5 to TRBJ1-2, with a weak D call TRBD1 (6 bases). V lost 6 bases to trimming and J lost 6 bases, with 17 bases between them. CDR1 MNHEY and CDR2 SVGAGI come from the germline V gene. This CDR3 has 14 residues. CDR3 amino acids: CASRETGGVHGYTF. The CDR3 DNA is TGTGCCAGCAGGGAGACAGGTGGTGTGCATGGCTACACCTTC.

The V and J genes are TRBV5-4 and TRBJ2-7; no firm D call. Trimming took 2 bases from V and 4 from J, leaving 10 bases between them. This CDR3 has 13 amino acids. Per germline, CDR1 SGHNT and CDR2 YYREEE (reference sequence). CDR3 sequence (DNA): TGTGCCAGCAGCTTCGGCTACACTTACGAGCAGTACTTC. It codes for CASSFGYTYEQYF.

The genes are TRBV5-4 and TRBJ2-3, with a weak D call TRBD2 (6 bases). Germline V gene sequence: CDR1 SGHNT, CDR2 YYREEE (reference sequence). The ends were cut back, 3 bases at V and 2 bases at J, with 16 bases in the middle. The CDR3 runs 16 residues. The CDR3 reads CASSSGRRSLTDTQYF. For the CDR3, the DNA is TGTGCCAGCAGCTCTGGGAGGAGGTCCCTCACAGATACGCAGTATTTT.

This rearrangement joins TRBV4-2 to TRBJ2-7; D may correspond to TRBD1 or TRBD2 (6 bases each). Deletions cut 4 bases from V and 6 bases from J, with 19 bases between. Germline-derived CDR1 and CDR2 are LGHNA and YNFKEQ. The CDR3 runs to 15 residues. The CDR3 loop is CASSRGAGGAGEQYF. CDR3 in DNA: TGTGCCAGCAGCCGGGGGGCCGGTGGGGCCGGCGAGCAGTACTTC.

The chain employs TRBV12-1 and TRBJ2-7; the D call TRBD1 from the table was never checked on the DNA. TRBV12-1 is designated a pseudogene. The CDR3 is 14 residues long. The CDR3 here is CASSPRQGGYEQYF. CDR3 nucleotide sequence: TGTGCCAGCAGCCCCCGACAGGGGGGCTACGAGCAGTACTTC.

V usage is TRBV2 and J usage is TRBJ1-5, with unresolved D. Germline assignment: CDR1 SNHLY and CDR2 FYNNEI. This CDR3 comprises 15 residues. V shed 6 bases and J shed 2 bases, with 14 bases lying between them. CDR3 in DNA: TGTGCCAGCAGGAAGGGTGCCTCGGGCAATCAGCCCCAGCATTTT. Amino acids: CASRKGASGNQPQHF.

The genes are TRBV6-5 and TRBJ1-1; D remains ambiguous. The CDR3 totals 11 residues. Germline V lookup: CDR1 MNHEY, CDR2 SVGAGI. Trimming took 6 bases from V and 7 from J, leaving 9 bases between them. The CDR3 nucleotides read TGTGCCAGCAGCGGACGGTTTGAAGCTTTCTTT. Encoded protein: CASSGRFEAFF.

J is TRBJ1-1 and V is TRBV27, with D tentatively TRBD1 (5 bases). Deletions cut 8 bases from V and 8 bases from J, with 9 bases between. Germline V lookup: CDR1 MNHEY, CDR2 SMNVEV (reference sequence). This CDR3 has 10 residues. The DNA of the CDR3 is TGTGCCAGCGGAGACAGCGAAGCTTTCTTT. Translation gives CASGDSEAFF.

The chain employs TRBV28 and TRBJ2-3; TRBD2 matches 8 bases. Trimming cost V 5 bases and J 3 bases; bases outside gene matches: 13. The CDR3 length is 17 residues. Looked up from germline, CDR1 is MDHEN and CDR2 is SYDVKM. The DNA for the CDR3 is TGTGCCAGCAGTCATGGGGGGCCGGGACTAGTAACAGATACGCAGTATTTT. It encodes CASSHGGPGLVTDTQYF.

The V gene is TRBV10-3, the J gene TRBJ1-2; D unresolved. The germline V gene encodes CDR1 ENHRY and CDR2 SYGVKD. Deletions cut 0 bases from V and 3 bases from J, with 8 bases between. This CDR3 region has 14 residues. CDR3 in amino acids: CAISESPRDYGYTF. In DNA form, the CDR3 reads TGTGCCATCAGTGAGTCGCCTCGCGACTATGGCTACACCTTC.

The V gene is TRBV9, the J gene TRBJ1-1; 9 bases agree with TRBD1. V gave up 3 bases and J gave up 11 bases; unmatched junction bases: 5. There are 12 residues in the CDR3. CDR1 and CDR2 from the germline V gene are SGDLS and YYNGEE. The CDR3 DNA reads TGTGCCAGCAGCGCCAGGACAGGGGTGGCTTTCTTT. It translates to CASSARTGVAFF.

This chain joins TRBV27 and TRBJ2-3, with 9 bases lining up with TRBD1. The CDR3 length is 14 residues. CDR1 MNHEY and CDR2 SMNVEV come from the germline V gene (reference sequence). Trimming removed 8 bases from V and 1 base from J; junction bases left unmatched: 4. The CDR3 loop is CASLGQGGTDTQYF. The CDR3 DNA sequence: TGTGCCAGCTTGGGACAGGGAGGCACAGATACGCAGTATTTT.

V usage is TRBV11-3 and J usage is TRBJ2-2; TRBD1 aligns across 9 bases. With V trimmed by 5 bases and J by 3 bases, 4 bases remained unmatched. The CDR3 extends over 15 amino acids. Germline CDR1 reads SGHNT; CDR2 reads YENEEA. The CDR3 reads CASSPDRGYTGELFF. Written as DNA, the CDR3 is TGTGCCAGCAGCCCGGACAGGGGTTACACCGGGGAGCTGTTTTTT.

This rearrangement joins TRBV19 to TRBJ2-2, with no clear D. The CDR3 consists of 15 residues. Germline assignment: CDR1 LNHDA and CDR2 SQIVND (reference sequence). V was clipped by 6 bases and J by 1 base, with 12 bases between them. The CDR3 nucleotides read TGTGCCAGTAGCTACCACACCGGGAACACCGGGGAGCTGTTTTTT. This codes for CASSYHTGNTGELFF. Filled out from reference TRBV19 and TRBJ2-2, the complete variable domain reads DGGITQSPKYLFRKEGQNVTLSCEQNLNHDAMYWYRQDPGQGLRLIYYSQIVNDFQKGDIAEGYSVSREKKESFPLTVTSAQKNPTAFYLCASSYHTGNTGELFFGEGSRLTVL.

The chain has TRBV7-9 and TRBJ1-4, with 8 bases that match TRBD1. Germline V gene lookup returns CDR1 SEHNR and CDR2 FQNEAQ (reference sequence). The CDR3 totals 13 residues. J gave up 10 bases and V 5 bases, and 6 bases lay outside the gene matches. CDR3 nucleotides: TGTGCCAGCAGCCCTGGGACAGGATTAAAACTGTTTTTT. Translation: CASSPGTGLKLFF.

The chain recombines TRBV14 with TRBJ1-2, with a tentative D call TRBD1 (6 bases). The germline gives CDR1 SGHDN, CDR2 FVKESK. There are 15 residues in the CDR3. Trimming pared 3 bases from V and 1 base from J, leaving 12 bases between. As DNA, the CDR3 is TGTGCCAGCAGCCACTGGGACATGGATAACTATGGCTACACCTTC. This codes for CASSHWDMDNYGYTF. Looking up the rest from reference TRBV14 and TRBJ1-2 gives the full variable domain: EAGVTQFPSHSVIEKGQTVTLRCDPISGHDNLYWYRRVMGKEIKFLLHFVKESKQDESGMPNNRFLAERTGGTYSTLKVQPAELEDSGVYFCASSHWDMDNYGYTFGSGTRLTVV.

This clone was recorded only once. The V and J genes are TRBV28 and TRBJ1-1; maybe TRBD1 (5 bases). Trimming pared 7 bases from V and 5 bases from J, leaving 17 bases between. CDR1 and CDR2 from the germline V gene are MDHEN and SYDVKM. This CDR3 has 14 amino acids. DNA of the CDR3: TGTGCCAGCATTCAGGGATTCCGGAGGACTGAAGCTTTCTTT. Translation: CASIQGFRRTEAFF.

V usage is TRBV2 and J usage is TRBJ2-7; 10 bases line up with TRBD1. J gave up 5 bases and V 7 bases, and 14 bases lay outside the gene matches. Looked up from germline, CDR1 is SNHLY and CDR2 is FYNNEI. The CDR3 is made up of 16 amino acids. Written as DNA, the CDR3 is TGTGCCAGCACCCTAACGGGGGGACAGGGGTATCACGAGCAGTACTTC. Translated: CASTLTGGQGYHEQYF.

This chain uses TRBV3-1 (or the pseudogene TRBV3-2) with TRBJ2-7; no clear D. The CDR3 length is 19 residues. CDR1 and CDR2 from the germline V gene are LGHDT and YNNKEL (reference sequence). V was trimmed by 4 bases and J by 3 bases, leaving 28 bases between them. The CDR3 DNA is TGTGCCAGCAGCCCGCTACACCCGGCGGACCGGTGGGCCTTCTACGAGCAGTACTTC. It yields the protein CASSPLHPADRWAFYEQYF.